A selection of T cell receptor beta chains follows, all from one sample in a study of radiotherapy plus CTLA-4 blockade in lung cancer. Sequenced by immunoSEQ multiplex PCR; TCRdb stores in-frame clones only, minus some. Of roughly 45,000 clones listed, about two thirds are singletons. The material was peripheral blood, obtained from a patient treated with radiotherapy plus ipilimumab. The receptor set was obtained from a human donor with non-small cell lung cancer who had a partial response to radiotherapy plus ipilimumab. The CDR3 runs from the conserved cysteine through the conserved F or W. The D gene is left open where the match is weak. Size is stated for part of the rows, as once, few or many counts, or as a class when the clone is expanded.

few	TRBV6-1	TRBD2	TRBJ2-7	TGTGCCAGCAGTGAGTTGCTAGCGGGAGTCGGCGAGCAGTACTTC	CASSELLAGVGEQYF
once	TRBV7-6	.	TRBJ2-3	TGTGCCAGCAGCTTAGCGTCCCCTCCCAGTACGCAGTATTTT	CASSLASPPSTQYF
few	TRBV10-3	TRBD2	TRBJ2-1	TGTGCCATCAGTGAGTCGATGGCGGCGGGAGAGTACAATGAGCAGTTCTTC	CAISESMAAGEYNEQFF
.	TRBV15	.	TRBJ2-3	TGTGCCACCAGCAGTAGGTCAGGGTGGGCAGATACGCAGTATTTT	CATSSRSGWADTQYF
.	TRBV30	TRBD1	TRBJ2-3	TGTGCCTGGAGCTACCCTAGGGGGCCGGGGTGGACAGATACGCAGTATTTT	CAWSYPRGPGWTDTQYF
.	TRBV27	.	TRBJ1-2	TGTGCCAGCAAGGACAGCTCTAACTATGGCTACACCTTC	CASKDSSNYGYTF
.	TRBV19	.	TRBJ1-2	TGTGCCAGTAGTCCCGGGGGATCCAACTATGGCTACACCTTC	CASSPGGSNYGYTF
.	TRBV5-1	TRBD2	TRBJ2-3	TGCGCCAGCAGCCTGGGCGGGAGGGCTGATAATACGCAGTATTTT	CASSLGGRADNTQYF
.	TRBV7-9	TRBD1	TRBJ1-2	TGTGCCAGCAGCCAAGCCGGGACAGCCTATGGCTACACCTTC	CASSQAGTAYGYTF
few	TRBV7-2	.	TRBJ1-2	TGTGCCAGCAGCTTGGCCCAGGGCCTAGGCTATGGCTACACCTTC	CASSLAQGLGYGYTF
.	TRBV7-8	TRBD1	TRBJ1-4	TGTGCCAGCAGTAATACCATTACAGGGGAGGCAAATGAAAAACTGTTTTTT	CASSNTITGEANEKLFF
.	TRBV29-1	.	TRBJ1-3	TGCAGCGTTCTCGTTGGAAACACCATATATTTT	CSVLVGNTIYF
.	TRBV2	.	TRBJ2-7	TGTGCCAGCTGGGAGACTAGTTCCGAGCAGTACTTC	CASWETSSEQYF
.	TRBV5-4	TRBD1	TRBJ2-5	TGTGCCAGCAGCTTGTCGGACAGGGGCCTGCAAGAGACCCAGTACTTC	CASSLSDRGLQETQYF
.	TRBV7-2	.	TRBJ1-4	TGTGCCAGCAGCTTATTCGGGGCAACTAATGAAAAACTGTTTTTT	CASSLFGATNEKLFF